The next 31 T cell receptor beta chains were all read from a single sample in a study of blood T cells in healthy people across ages. Primed by a sample-barcoded 5' primer and a J-beta primer mix, a second PCR proceeded for about 7 to 12 cycles. TCRdb itself ran the 5' RACE reads through MiXCR, one entry per CDR3 protein. Of fewer than 1 million distinct CDR3 sequences in the sample, around 45% were seen once. The sequenced sample consisted of blood. All receptors derive from a man in his sixties in good health.

This clonotype was counted a few times. The V gene is TRBV30, the J gene TRBJ2-4; no firm D call. Trimming cost V 2 bases and J 1 base, with 9 bases left between them. Germline V lookup: CDR1 GTSNPN, CDR2 SVGIG (reference sequence). CDR3 length: 14 residues. The CDR3 region is CAWSPNAAKNIQYF. The CDR3 region has the DNA TGTGCCTGGAGTCCTAACGCGGCCAAAAACATTCAGTACTTC.

The chain has TRBV4-1 and TRBJ2-1; no firm D call. V was trimmed by 0 bases and J by 5 bases, leaving 5 bases between them. This CDR3 comprises 13 residues. Per germline, CDR1 MGHRA and CDR2 YSYEKL. This CDR3 is CASSQERHNEQFF. Written as DNA, the CDR3 is TGCGCCAGCAGCCAAGAACGACACAATGAGCAGTTCTTC.

This rearrangement joins TRBV27 to TRBJ1-5; a weak D match, TRBD1 (5 bases). Trimming took 8 bases from V and 11 from J, leaving 22 bases between them. Germline CDR1 MNHEY, CDR2 SMNVEV (reference sequence). The CDR3 runs 14 residues. The CDR3 region has the DNA TGTGCCAGCGGTTACGCAGGGAGCCGATCAGCCCAGCATTTT. Translating gives CASGYAGSRSAQHF.

The table lists this clonotype with many counts. This chain links TRBV6-6 with TRBJ2-5; D might be TRBD1 (5 bases). Germline lookup yields CDR1 MNHNY and CDR2 SVGAGI (reference sequence). This CDR3 has 16 amino acids. Between the trimmed V and J ends, which lost 5 bases and 0 bases, there was a span of 16 bases. In DNA form, the CDR3 reads TGTGCCAGCAGTAAAGGTCCTGGGGCGTACCAAGAGACCCAGTACTTC. Residues: CASSKGPGAYQETQYF.

CDR3 sequence (DNA): TGTGCCAGCAGCTCCAGGGGGGTCTACTATGGCTACACCTTC. Protein: CASSSRGVYYGYTF. The chain combines TRBV5-6 with TRBJ1-2; 7 bases are shared with TRBD1. The CDR3 is 14 amino acids. J was trimmed by 3 bases and V by 3 bases; bases with no gene match: 5. Germline V gene data show CDR1 as SGHDT and CDR2 as YYEEEE.

This rearrangement joins TRBV5-1 to TRBJ2-1; no reliable D call. This CDR3 comprises 15 residues. CDR1 and CDR2 from the germline V gene are SGHRS and YFSETQ. Trimming cost V 4 bases and J 0 bases, with 11 bases left between them. CDR3 bases: TGCGCCAGCAGCACAACACTTCCCTCCTACAATGAGCAGTTCTTC. Translation: CASSTTLPSYNEQFF. The full variable domain, completed using reference TRBV5-1 and TRBJ2-1, is KAGVTQTPRYLIKTRGQQVTLSCSPISGHRSVSWYQQTPGQGLQFLFEYFSETQRNKGNFPGRFSGRQFSNSRSEMNVSTLELGDSALYLCASSTTLPSYNEQFFGPGTRLTVL.

This clonotype was seen more than once but under ten times. J is TRBJ2-7 and V is TRBV4-2; unclear D gene. CDR1 is LGHNA and CDR2 is YNFKEQ in the germline V gene. CDR3 size: 15 residues. Trimming left V 4 bases short and J 2 bases short, with 15 bases between. This chain's CDR3 is CASSRDPREAYEQYF. CDR3 in DNA: TGTGCCAGCAGCCGAGACCCCCGAGAGGCCTACGAGCAGTACTTC.

The chain carries TRBV11-2 and TRBJ2-7, with TRBD2 matching over 7 bases. The CDR3 runs 15 residues. Germline lookup yields CDR1 SGHAT and CDR2 FQNNGV. The J segment lost 3 bases and the V segment lost 5 bases, leaving 10 bases of the junction unmatched. CDR3 in amino acids: CASSLNGGIVYEQYF. CDR3 nucleotide sequence: TGTGCCAGCAGCCTCAACGGGGGGATTGTCTACGAGCAGTACTTC.

The V call is TRBV10-3, the J call TRBJ1-2, with D maybe TRBD1 (6 bases). Per germline, CDR1 ENHRY and CDR2 SYGVKD. The CDR3 runs to 14 residues. V was pared by 6 bases and J by 4 bases, with 15 bases between. The CDR3 spells CAIRLRGGLYGYTF. The CDR3 nucleotides are TGTGCCATCAGGCTCCGCGGGGGCCTCTATGGCTACACCTTC.

The chain employs TRBV19 and TRBJ2-4; TRBD2 aligns across 11 bases. The end of the DNA aligns better with TRBJ2-5, so the J call may be wrong. Germline V gene data show CDR1 as LNHDA and CDR2 as SQIVND (reference sequence). The CDR3 has 16 residues. The CDR3 nucleotides are TGTGCCAGTAGTGGAACTAGCGGGGGCAGACAAGAGACCCAGTACTTC. Amino acids: CASSGTSGGRQETQYF.

This clonotype was detected a few times. The chain recombines TRBV12-3 or TRBV12-4 with TRBJ1-1, with no clear D. The CDR3 length is 12 residues. V lost 0 bases and J lost 7, with 6 bases in between. CDR3 sequence (DNA): TGTGCCAGCAGTTTAGCGCTGGGTGAAGCTTTCTTT. Protein sequence: CASSLALGEAFF.

This rearrangement joins TRBV28 to TRBJ1-2; D gene unclear. The CDR3 consists of 15 residues. The germline gives CDR1 MDHEN, CDR2 SYDVKM. V was pared by 7 bases and J by 2 bases, with 17 bases between. In DNA form, the CDR3 reads TGTGCCAGCACCATCAGCGCAGGCTTAAACTATGGCTACACCTTC. Protein product: CASTISAGLNYGYTF.

The rearrangement uses TRBV5-6 and TRBJ2-1, with 9 bases aligning to TRBD1. There are 16 residues in the CDR3. The germline gives CDR1 SGHDT, CDR2 YYEEEE. After removal of 2 bases from V and 0 bases from J, the junction contained 3 bases not matched to a gene. The CDR3 reads CASSFLGQGSYNEQFF. CDR3 bases: TGTGCCAGCAGCTTTCTGGGACAGGGCTCCTACAATGAGCAGTTCTTC. Full variable domain (missing parts from reference TRBV5-6 and TRBJ2-1): DAGVTQSPTHLIKTRGQQVTLRCSPKSGHDTVSWYQQALGQGPQFIFQYYEEEERQRGNFPDRFSGHQFPNYSSELNVNALLLGDSALYLCASSFLGQGSYNEQFFGPGTRLTVL.

This clonotype was detected a few times. The J gene is TRBJ2-4, the V gene TRBV2, with D possibly called TRBD1 or TRBD2 (6 bases each). The V gene lost 4 bases and the J gene lost 7 bases, with 20 bases spanning the gap. There are 16 residues in the CDR3. Germline loops: CDR1 SNHLY, CDR2 FYNNEI. The CDR3 spells CASSGARGPQGNIQYF. The CDR3 DNA reads as TGTGCCAGCAGTGGGGCTCGGGGGCCGCAAGGGAACATTCAGTACTTC.

The chain links TRBV5-1 to TRBJ2-7; D not certain. The CDR3 runs to 17 residues. The V and J ends lost 2 bases and 7 bases respectively, with 25 bases between them. The germline CDR1 and CDR2 sequences are SGHRS and YFSETQ. For the CDR3, the DNA is TGCGCCAGCAGCTTCGACTCGGCAGTCCTCTCCTACAATGAGCAGTACTTC. Protein product: CASSFDSAVLSYNEQYF.

The chain has TRBV5-6 and TRBJ2-7, with 7 nucleotides matching TRBD2. Looked up from germline, CDR1 is SGHDT and CDR2 is YYEEEE. This CDR3 has 14 amino acids. The V and J ends lost 4 bases and 4 bases, in that order; junction bases with no gene match: 8. CDR3 region: CASSLTWEGYEQYF. In DNA form, the CDR3 reads TGTGCCAGCAGCCTGACCTGGGAGGGGTACGAGCAGTACTTC.

This clonotype was counted only a few times. The chain joins TRBV27 to TRBJ1-5, with 7 bases lining up with TRBD1. With V trimmed by 2 bases and J by 6 bases, 4 bases remained unmatched. Germline assignment: CDR1 MNHEY and CDR2 SMNVEV (reference sequence). The CDR3 contains 14 residues. This CDR3 reads CASSLAPGGQPQHF. The CDR3 nucleotides read TGTGCCAGCAGTTTAGCCCCAGGGGGTCAGCCCCAGCATTTT.

This sequence joins TRBV7-8 and TRBJ1-6; D unresolved. The V gene lost 5 bases and the J gene lost 8 bases, with 10 bases spanning the gap. The CDR3 has 13 amino acids. Germline V gives CDR1 SGHVS, CDR2 FQNEAQ. CDR3 in amino acids: CASSARWDSPLHF. The CDR3 DNA reads as TGTGCCAGCAGCGCCCGATGGGATTCACCCCTCCACTTT.

This clonotype was counted many times. J is TRBJ2-7 and V is TRBV13, with 12 bases lining up with TRBD1. Germline CDR1 reads PRHDT; CDR2 reads FYEKMQ (reference sequence). The CDR3 has 12 amino acids. V trimming: 10 bases; J trimming: 4 bases; junction bases outside the gene matches: 2. The CDR3 region has the DNA TGTGCCACGGGACAGGGGGCTTACGAGCAGTACTTC. Residues: CATGQGAYEQYF.

This clonotype was observed a handful of times. The rearrangement uses TRBV7-2 and TRBJ1-2; TRBD1 matches at 7 bases. The V gene end was trimmed by 0 bases and the J gene end by 10 bases; junction bases not matched to a gene: 5. From germline, CDR1 is SGHTA and CDR2 FQGNSA. This CDR3 is 13 amino acids long. This CDR3 reads CASSLARGRPYTF. CDR3 DNA sequence: TGTGCCAGCAGCTTAGCAAGGGGGCGGCCCTACACCTTC.

This clonotype turned up a few times. A read error is possible here, since a much larger clone lies one base away. The V and J genes are TRBV7-2 and TRBJ2-5; 7 positions agree with TRBD1. The CDR3 loop spans 14 amino acids. Trimming at V came to 5 bases and at J to 11 bases, leaving 14 bases not matched to a gene. From germline, CDR1 is SGHTA and CDR2 FQGNSA. The CDR3 DNA follows: TGTGCCAGCAGCCCTATACAGGGGAGCAATGAGCAGTACTTC. The encoded protein is CASSPIQGSNEQYF.

The chain has TRBV15 and TRBJ2-7, with 7 nucleotides matching TRBD1. This CDR3 has 14 amino acids. Germline V gene lookup returns CDR1 LNHNV and CDR2 YYDKDF (reference sequence). The J segment lost 7 bases and the V segment lost 3 bases, leaving 9 bases of the junction unmatched. CDR3 sequence reads: CATSRTGLFNEQYF. In DNA, the CDR3 is TGTGCCACCAGCAGGACAGGGCTCTTCAATGAGCAGTACTTC.

The chain employs TRBV20-1 and TRBJ1-2, with 10 bases aligning to TRBD1. The CDR3 is 15 amino acids. CDR1 DFQATT and CDR2 SNEGSKA come from the germline V gene (reference sequence). The V and J ends lost 5 bases and 4 bases, in that order; junction bases with no gene match: 10. The CDR3 DNA is TGCAGTGCTGGGGACCAGACAGGGGGCATCTATGGCTACACCTTC. It is translated as CSAGDQTGGIYGYTF.

The chain couples TRBV2 to TRBJ1-2; possible D gene TRBD1, 6 bases. The germline V gene has CDR1 SNHLY and CDR2 FYNNEI. Trimming left V 9 bases short and J 0 bases short, with 23 bases between. The CDR3 has 17 amino acids. The chain's CDR3 is CARAGGGRHGANYGYTF. The CDR3 coding sequence is TGTGCCAGGGCTGGCGGGGGCAGGCATGGAGCTAACTATGGCTACACCTTC.

There are a few counts of this clonotype. The chain has TRBV5-1 and TRBJ1-4; D perhaps matches TRBD1 (5 bases). Germline V CDR1 and CDR2: SGHRS, YFSETQ. The length of the CDR3 is 15 residues. Trimming cost V 4 bases and J 4 bases, with 14 bases left between them. Here the CDR3 reads CASSPFGTDNEKLFF. The CDR3 DNA reads TGCGCCAGCAGCCCCTTCGGGACGGATAATGAAAAACTGTTTTTT.

V and J are TRBV11-2 and TRBJ2-5; D unresolved. With the DNA end fitting TRBJ2-7 better, the J assignment may be wrong. Germline V gene sequence: CDR1 SGHAT, CDR2 FQNNGV. This CDR3 has 16 residues. The CDR3 sequence is CASSFQAPANLYEQYF. As DNA, the CDR3 is TGTGCCAGCAGCTTTCAAGCGCCAGCAAATTTATACGAGCAGTACTTC.

V and J are TRBV11-2 and TRBJ2-3; D is possibly TRBD2 (6 bases). In germline, CDR1 is SGHAT, CDR2 FQNNGV. The CDR3 is made up of 13 amino acids. V was pared by 6 bases and J by 1 base, with 8 bases between. The CDR3 protein is CASRERGTDTQYF. The DNA for the CDR3 is TGTGCCAGCAGGGAGCGGGGCACAGATACGCAGTATTTT.

This clonotype was seen more than once but under ten times. V and J are TRBV5-1 and TRBJ2-7, with TRBD2 as a possible D gene (6 bases). The CDR3 is made up of 15 amino acids. V dropped 2 bases and J dropped 3 bases, with 15 bases sitting between them. Germline lookup yields CDR1 SGHRS and CDR2 YFSETQ. The CDR3 loop reads CASSLSGEDLYEQYF. CDR3 sequence (DNA): TGCGCCAGCAGCTTATCTGGGGAGGACCTCTACGAGCAGTACTTC.

This clonotype was seen only a few times. The gene calls are TRBV11-3 and TRBJ2-3; 12 bases are a match to TRBD2. CDR3 length equals 15 residues. CDR1 SGHNT and CDR2 YENEEA come from the germline V gene. Germline trimming cut 3 bases from V and 3 bases from J; bases unmatched to any gene: 1. The CDR3 nucleotides are TGTGCCAGCAGCTTTCTAGCGGGGGGGACAGATACGCAGTATTTT. Translating gives CASSFLAGGTDTQYF.

This clonotype was seen only a few times. The chain employs TRBV6-4 and TRBJ2-1; TRBD2 agrees at 10 bases. The CDR3 is 16 amino acids. CDR1 is MRHNA and CDR2 is SNTAGT in the germline V gene. After removal of 0 bases from V and 6 bases from J, the junction contained 5 bases not matched to a gene. CDR3 in amino acids: CASSDSEASGGNEQFF. The CDR3 DNA reads TGTGCCAGCAGTGACTCCGAGGCTAGCGGGGGCAATGAGCAGTTCTTC.

J is TRBJ2-7 and V is TRBV3-1, with D possibly TRBD1 on 5 matching bases. Germline CDR1 is LGHDT and CDR2 is YNNKEL (reference sequence). The ends were cut back, 0 bases at V and 3 bases at J, with 12 bases in the middle. There are 15 residues in the CDR3. In nucleotides, the CDR3 is TGTGCCAGCAGCCAAGATTTGCAGGGCGGCTACGAGCAGTACTTC. Amino acids: CASSQDLQGGYEQYF.